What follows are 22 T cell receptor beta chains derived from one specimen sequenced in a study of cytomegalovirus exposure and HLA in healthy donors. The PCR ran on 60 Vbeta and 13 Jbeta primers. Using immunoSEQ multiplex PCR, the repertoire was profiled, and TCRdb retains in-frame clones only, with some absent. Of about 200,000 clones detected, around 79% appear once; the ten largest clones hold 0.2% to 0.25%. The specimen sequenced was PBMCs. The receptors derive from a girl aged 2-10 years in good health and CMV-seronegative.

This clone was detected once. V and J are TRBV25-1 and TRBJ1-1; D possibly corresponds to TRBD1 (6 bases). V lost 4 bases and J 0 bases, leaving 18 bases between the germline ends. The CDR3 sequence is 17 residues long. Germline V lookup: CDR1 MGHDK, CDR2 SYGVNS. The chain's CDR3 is CASSAGVRGNMNTEAFF. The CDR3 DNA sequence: TGTGCCAGCAGTGCTGGGGTAAGGGGGAATATGAACACTGAAGCTTTCTTT.

The DNA for the CDR3 is TGTGCCAGCAGCTTACTATCTGACTCCTTGAACACTGAAGCTTTCTTT. It specifies CASSLLSDSLNTEAFF. The V gene is TRBV5-6, the J gene TRBJ1-1, with D uncertain. The CDR3 sequence is 16 residues long. V lost 2 bases and J 0 bases, leaving 14 bases between the germline ends. CDR1 and CDR2 from the germline V gene are SGHDT and YYEEEE.

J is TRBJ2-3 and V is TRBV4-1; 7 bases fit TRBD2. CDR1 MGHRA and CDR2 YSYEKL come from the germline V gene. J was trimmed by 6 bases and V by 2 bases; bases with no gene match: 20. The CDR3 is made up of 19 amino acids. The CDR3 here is CASSQPRARDYTTSDTQYF. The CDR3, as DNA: TGCGCCAGCAGCCAACCTCGGGCTAGGGACTACACCACTTCGGATACGCAGTATTTT.

The CDR3 here is CASSLTGVNYGYTF. DNA of the CDR3: TGTGCCAGCAGCTTGACAGGGGTGAACTATGGCTACACCTTC. The chain recombines TRBV5-4 with TRBJ1-2; the match to TRBD1 covers 7 bases. V gave up 1 base and J gave up 2 bases; unmatched junction bases: 2. The V gene's germline CDR1 is SGHNT and CDR2 YYREEE (reference sequence). This CDR3 spans 14 amino acids.

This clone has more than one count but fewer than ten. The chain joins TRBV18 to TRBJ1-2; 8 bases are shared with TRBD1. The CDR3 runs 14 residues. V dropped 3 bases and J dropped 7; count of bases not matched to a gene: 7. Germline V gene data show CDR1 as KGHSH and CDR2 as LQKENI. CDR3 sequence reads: CASSPDRVFSGYTF. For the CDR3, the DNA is TGTGCCAGCTCACCGGACAGGGTTTTTTCTGGCTACACCTTC.

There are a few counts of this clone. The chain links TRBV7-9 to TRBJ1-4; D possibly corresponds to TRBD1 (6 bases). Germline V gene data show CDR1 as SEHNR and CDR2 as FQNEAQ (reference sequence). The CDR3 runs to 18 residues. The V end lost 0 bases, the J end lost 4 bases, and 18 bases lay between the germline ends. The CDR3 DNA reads TGTGCCAGCAGCTTAGCTGTGGGGGCTAGGACCGGTAATGAAAAACTGTTTTTT. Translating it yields CASSLAVGARTGNEKLFF.

The CDR3, as DNA: TGTGCCAGCACACATTTTCGGGGCAATCAGCCCCAGCATTTT. Residues: CASTHFRGNQPQHF. The rearrangement uses TRBV6-1 and TRBJ1-5; D uncertain. Deletions cut 7 bases from V and 2 bases from J, with 12 bases between. Germline loops: CDR1 MNHNS, CDR2 SASEGT. This CDR3 spans 14 amino acids.

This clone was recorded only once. This CDR3 is CASSLYQGALNTEAFF. CDR3 in DNA: TGTGCCAGCAGTTTGTATCAGGGGGCATTAAACACTGAAGCTTTCTTT. The chain links TRBV27 to TRBJ1-1, with 8 bases lining up with TRBD1. V lost 3 bases, J lost 2 bases, and 8 bases stayed unmatched. CDR1 and CDR2 from the germline V gene are MNHEY and SMNVEV (reference sequence). The CDR3 is 16 amino acids.

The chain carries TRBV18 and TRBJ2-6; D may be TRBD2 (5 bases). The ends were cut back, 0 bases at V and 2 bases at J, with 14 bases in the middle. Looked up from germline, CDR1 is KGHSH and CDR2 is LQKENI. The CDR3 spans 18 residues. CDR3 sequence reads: CASSPPAPAAAGANVLTF. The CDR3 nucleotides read TGTGCCAGCTCACCACCAGCCCCAGCGGCGGCTGGGGCCAACGTCCTGACTTTC.

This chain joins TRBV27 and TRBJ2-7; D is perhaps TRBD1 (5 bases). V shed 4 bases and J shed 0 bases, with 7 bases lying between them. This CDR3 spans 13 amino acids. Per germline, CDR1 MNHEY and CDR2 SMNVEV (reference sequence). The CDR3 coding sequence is TGTGCCAGCAGTTGGGGCAACTCCTACGAGCAGTACTTC. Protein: CASSWGNSYEQYF.

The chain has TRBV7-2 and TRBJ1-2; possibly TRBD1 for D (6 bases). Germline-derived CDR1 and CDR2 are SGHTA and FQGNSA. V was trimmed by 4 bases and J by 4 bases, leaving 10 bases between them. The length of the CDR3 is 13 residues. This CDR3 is CASSSQGSYGYTF. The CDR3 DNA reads TGTGCCAGCAGCTCACAGGGTTCCTATGGCTACACCTTC.

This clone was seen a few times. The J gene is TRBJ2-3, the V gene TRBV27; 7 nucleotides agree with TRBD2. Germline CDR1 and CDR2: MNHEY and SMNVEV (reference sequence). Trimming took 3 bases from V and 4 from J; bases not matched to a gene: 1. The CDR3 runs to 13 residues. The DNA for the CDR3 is TGTGCCAGCAGTTTCGGACTAGCAGATACGCAGTATTTT. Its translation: CASSFGLADTQYF.

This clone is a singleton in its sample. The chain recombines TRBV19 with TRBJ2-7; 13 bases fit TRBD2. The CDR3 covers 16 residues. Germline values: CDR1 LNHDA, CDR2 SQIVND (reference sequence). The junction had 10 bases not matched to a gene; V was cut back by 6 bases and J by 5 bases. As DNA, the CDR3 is TGTGCCAGTAGCCTATACCGGACTAGCGGGAGTAACGAGCAGTACTTC. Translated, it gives CASSLYRTSGSNEQYF. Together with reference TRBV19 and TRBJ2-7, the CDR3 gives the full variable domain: DGGITQSPKYLFRKEGQNVTLSCEQNLNHDAMYWYRQDPGQGLRLIYYSQIVNDFQKGDIAEGYSVSREKKESFPLTVTSAQKNPTAFYLCASSLYRTSGSNEQYFGPGTRLTVT.

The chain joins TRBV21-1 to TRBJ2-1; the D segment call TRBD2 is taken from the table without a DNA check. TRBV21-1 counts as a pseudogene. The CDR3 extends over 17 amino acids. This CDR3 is CASSKRLAGEYYNEQFF. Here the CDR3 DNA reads TGTGCCAGCAGCAAACGCCTAGCGGGGGAATACTACAATGAGCAGTTCTTC.

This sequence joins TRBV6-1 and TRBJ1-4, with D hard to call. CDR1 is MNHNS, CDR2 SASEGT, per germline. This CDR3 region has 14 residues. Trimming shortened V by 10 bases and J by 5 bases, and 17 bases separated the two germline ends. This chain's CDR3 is CAISQEDLNEKLFF. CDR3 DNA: TGTGCCATTTCACAAGAAGATCTGAATGAAAAACTGTTTTTT.

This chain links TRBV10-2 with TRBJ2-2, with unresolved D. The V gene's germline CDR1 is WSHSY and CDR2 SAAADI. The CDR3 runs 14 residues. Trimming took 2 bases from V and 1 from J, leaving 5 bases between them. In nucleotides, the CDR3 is TGCGCCAGCAGTGAGCTGAGGAACACCGGGGAGCTGTTTTTT. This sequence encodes CASSELRNTGELFF.

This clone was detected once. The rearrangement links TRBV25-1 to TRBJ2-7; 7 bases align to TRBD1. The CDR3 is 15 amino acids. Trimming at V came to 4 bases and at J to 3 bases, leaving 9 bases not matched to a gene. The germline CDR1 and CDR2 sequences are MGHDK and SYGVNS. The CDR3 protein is CASSGPTGTVYEQYF. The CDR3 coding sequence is TGTGCCAGCAGTGGGCCCACGGGGACAGTCTACGAGCAGTACTTC.

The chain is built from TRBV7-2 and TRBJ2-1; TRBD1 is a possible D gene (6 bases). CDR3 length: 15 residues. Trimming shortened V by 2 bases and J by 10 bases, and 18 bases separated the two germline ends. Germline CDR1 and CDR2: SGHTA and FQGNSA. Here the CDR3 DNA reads TGTGCCAGCAGCTTACGGACAGATCACCGTTTAGAGCAGTTCTTC. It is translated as CASSLRTDHRLEQFF.

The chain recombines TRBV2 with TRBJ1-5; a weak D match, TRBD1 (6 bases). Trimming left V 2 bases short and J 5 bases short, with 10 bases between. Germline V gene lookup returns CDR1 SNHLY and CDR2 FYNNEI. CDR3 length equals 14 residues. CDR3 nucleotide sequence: TGTGCCAGCAGTGAATCAGGGGTCCATCAGCCCCAGCATTTT. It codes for CASSESGVHQPQHF.

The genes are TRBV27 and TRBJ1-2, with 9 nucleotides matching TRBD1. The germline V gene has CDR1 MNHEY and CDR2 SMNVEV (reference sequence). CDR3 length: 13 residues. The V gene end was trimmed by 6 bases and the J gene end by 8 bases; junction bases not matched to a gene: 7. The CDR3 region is CASRNRGQEGYTF. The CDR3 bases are TGTGCCAGCAGAAACAGGGGGCAGGAAGGCTACACCTTC.

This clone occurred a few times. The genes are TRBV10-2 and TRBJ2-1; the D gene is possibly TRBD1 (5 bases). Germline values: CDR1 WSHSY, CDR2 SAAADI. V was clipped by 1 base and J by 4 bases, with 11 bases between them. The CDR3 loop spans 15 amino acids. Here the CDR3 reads CASSELDTVYNEQFF. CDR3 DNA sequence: TGCGCCAGCAGTGAGTTGGACACCGTTTACAATGAGCAGTTCTTC.

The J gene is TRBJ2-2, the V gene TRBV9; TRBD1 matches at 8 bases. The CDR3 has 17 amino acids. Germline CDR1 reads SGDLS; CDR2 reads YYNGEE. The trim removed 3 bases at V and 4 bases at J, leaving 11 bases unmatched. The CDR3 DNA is TGTGCCAGCAGCGATCACGCCAGGGGGCGTATCACCGGGGAGCTGTTTTTT. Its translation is CASSDHARGRITGELFF.